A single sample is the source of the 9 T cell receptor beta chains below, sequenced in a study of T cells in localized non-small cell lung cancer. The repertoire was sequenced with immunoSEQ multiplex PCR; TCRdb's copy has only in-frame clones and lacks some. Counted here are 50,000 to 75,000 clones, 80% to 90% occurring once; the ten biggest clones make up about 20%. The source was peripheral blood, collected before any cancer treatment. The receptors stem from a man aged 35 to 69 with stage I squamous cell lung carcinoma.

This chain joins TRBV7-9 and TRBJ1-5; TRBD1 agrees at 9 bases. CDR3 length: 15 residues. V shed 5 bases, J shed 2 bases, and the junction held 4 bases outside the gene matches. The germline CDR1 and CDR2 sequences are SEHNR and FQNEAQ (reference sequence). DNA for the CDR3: TGTGCCAGCAGCCCACAGGGGGCTGGCAATCAGCCCCAGCATTTT. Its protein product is CASSPQGAGNQPQHF.

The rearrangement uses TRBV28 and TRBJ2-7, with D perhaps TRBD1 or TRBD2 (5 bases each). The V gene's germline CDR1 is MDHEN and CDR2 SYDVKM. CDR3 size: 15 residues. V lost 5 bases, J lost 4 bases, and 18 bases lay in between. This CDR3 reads CASSVNPGPEYEQYF. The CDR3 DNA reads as TGTGCCAGCAGTGTAAATCCGGGGCCCGAATACGAGCAGTACTTC.

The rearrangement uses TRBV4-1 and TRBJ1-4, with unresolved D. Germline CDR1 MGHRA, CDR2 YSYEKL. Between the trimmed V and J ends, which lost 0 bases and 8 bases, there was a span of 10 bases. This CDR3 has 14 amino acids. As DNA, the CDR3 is TGCGCCAGCAGCCAAGAGGAAACTCCAGAAAAACTGTTTTTT. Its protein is CASSQEETPEKLFF.

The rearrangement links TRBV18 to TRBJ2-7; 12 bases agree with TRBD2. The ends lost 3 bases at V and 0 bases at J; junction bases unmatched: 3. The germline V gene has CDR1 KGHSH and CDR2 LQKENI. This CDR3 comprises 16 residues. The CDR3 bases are TGTGCCAGCTCACCTGGGACTAGCGGGTCCTCCTACGAGCAGTACTTC. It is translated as CASSPGTSGSSYEQYF. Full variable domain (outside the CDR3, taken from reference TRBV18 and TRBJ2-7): NAGVMQNPRHLVRRRGQEARLRCSPMKGHSHVYWYRQLPEEGLKFMVYLQKENIIDESGMPKERFSAEFPKEGPSILRIQQVVRGDSAAYFCASSPGTSGSSYEQYFGPGTRLTVT.

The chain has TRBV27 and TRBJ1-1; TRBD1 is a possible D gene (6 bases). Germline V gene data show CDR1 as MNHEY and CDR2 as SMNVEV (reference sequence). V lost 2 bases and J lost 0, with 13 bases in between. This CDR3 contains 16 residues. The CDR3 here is CASSLLQGLMNTEAFF. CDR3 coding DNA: TGTGCCAGCAGTTTACTGCAGGGGCTGATGAACACTGAAGCTTTCTTT.

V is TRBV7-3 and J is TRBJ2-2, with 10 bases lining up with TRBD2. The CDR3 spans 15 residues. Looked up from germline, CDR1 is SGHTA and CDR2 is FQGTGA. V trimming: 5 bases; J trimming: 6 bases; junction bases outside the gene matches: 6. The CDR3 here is CASSPSGSRSGELFF. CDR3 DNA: TGTGCCAGCAGCCCTAGCGGGAGTCGGTCCGGGGAGCTGTTTTTT.

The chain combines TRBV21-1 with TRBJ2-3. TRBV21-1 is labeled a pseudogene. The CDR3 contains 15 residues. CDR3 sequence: CASRLASPRPDTQYF. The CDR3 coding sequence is TGTGCCAGCAGGCTCGCCTCCCCACGGCCAGATACGCAGTATTTT.

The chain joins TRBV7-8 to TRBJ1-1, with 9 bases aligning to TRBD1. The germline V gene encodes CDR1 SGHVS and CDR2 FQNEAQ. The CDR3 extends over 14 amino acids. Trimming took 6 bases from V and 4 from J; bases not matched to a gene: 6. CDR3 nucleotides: TGTGCCAGCAGTCCCGGGACAGGGACCACTGAAGCTTTCTTT. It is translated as CASSPGTGTTEAFF.

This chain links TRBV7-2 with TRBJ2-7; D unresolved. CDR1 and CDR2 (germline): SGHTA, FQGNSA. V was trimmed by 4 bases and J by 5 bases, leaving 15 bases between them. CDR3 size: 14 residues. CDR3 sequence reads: CASSSPLSRNEQYF. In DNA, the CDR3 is TGTGCCAGCAGCTCCCCACTGAGCAGGAACGAGCAGTACTTC.